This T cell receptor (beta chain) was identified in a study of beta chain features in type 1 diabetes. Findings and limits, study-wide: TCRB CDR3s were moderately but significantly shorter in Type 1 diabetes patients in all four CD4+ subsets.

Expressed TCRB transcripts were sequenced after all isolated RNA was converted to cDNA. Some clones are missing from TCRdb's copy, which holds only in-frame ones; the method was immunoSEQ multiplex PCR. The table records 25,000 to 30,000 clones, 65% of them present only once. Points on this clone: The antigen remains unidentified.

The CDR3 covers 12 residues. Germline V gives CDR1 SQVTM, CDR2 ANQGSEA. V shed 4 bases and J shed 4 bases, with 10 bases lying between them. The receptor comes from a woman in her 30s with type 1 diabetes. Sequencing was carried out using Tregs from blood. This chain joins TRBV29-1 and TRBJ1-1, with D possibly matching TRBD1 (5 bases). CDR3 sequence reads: CSVATGGTEAFF. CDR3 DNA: TGCAGCGTTGCTACAGGCGGCACTGAAGCTTTCTTT.